The rows below give T cell receptor beta chains drawn from one sample of a study of blood T cell repertoires in COVID-19. Clones were read by immunoSEQ multiplex PCR, and TCRdb kept only the in-frame ones, dropping some. The table has some 350,000 clones, around 88% seen once. The sample consisted of peripheral blood. The source of these receptors is a young man with active or convalescent COVID-19. The CDR3 runs from the conserved cysteine through the conserved F or W. The D gene is left open where the match is weak. Only part of the rows carry a size: once, few, many, or a class if the clone is expanded.

length,D,size,J,V,DNA,CDR3
17,TRBD2,.,TRBJ2-2,TRBV28,TGTGCCAGCAGCCCACCCGGGACTAGCGGGATTACCGGGGAGCTGTTTTTT,CASSPPGTSGITGELFF
16,.,.,TRBJ2-7,TRBV7-3,TGTGCCAGCACCCCCCCTGGGAGGAGGGACTCCTACGAGCAGTACTTC,CASTPPGRRDSYEQYF
16,TRBD2,once,TRBJ2-1,TRBV29-1,TGCAGCGTTCCCAGCGGGAGAATTTCTTTTAGTGATGAGCAGTTCTTC,CSVPSGRISFSDEQFF
14,.,.,TRBJ1-2,TRBV9,TGTGCCAGCAGCGTATCGGGGGTGGACTATGGCTACACCTTC,CASSVSGVDYGYTF
17,.,.,TRBJ1-5,TRBV6-2/TRBV6-3,TGTGCCAGCAGTTACTCGGGCACCGCTCATAGCAATCAGCCCCAGCATTTT,CASSYSGTAHSNQPQHF
15,.,.,TRBJ1-1,TRBV24-1,TGTGCCACCAGTGGACACTCCCGCGGAGGGACTGAAGCTTTCTTT,CATSGHSRGGTEAFF
15,.,.,TRBJ1-2,TRBV3-1/TRBV3-2,TGTGCCAGCAGCCAGATGACAGGTTCCCGCTGGGGCTACACCTTC,CASSQMTGSRWGYTF
15,.,.,TRBJ2-1,TRBV7-2,TGTGCCAGCAGCTTAGAAAGTACTAGCAACAATGAGCAGTTCTTC,CASSLESTSNNEQFF
15,TRBD1,.,TRBJ2-7,TRBV4-1,TGCGCCAGCAGCCATCCGGGGACAGGGGCCTACGAGCAGTACTTC,CASSHPGTGAYEQYF
16,.,.,TRBJ2-5,TRBV7-2,TGTGCCAGCAGCTTAGTCGGCGGGACCTTACAAGAGACCCAGTACTTC,CASSLVGGTLQETQYF
12,TRBD1,.,TRBJ1-3,TRBV2,TGTGCCAGAGGACAGGGTGGAAACACCATATATTTT,CARGQGGNTIYF
14,.,.,TRBJ1-4,TRBV4-2,TGTGCCAGCAGCCAAGGGACAGCTAATGAAAAACTGTTTTTT,CASSQGTANEKLFF
13,.,once,TRBJ2-5,TRBV15,TGTGCCACCAGCAGATCGGGGGACGAGACCCAGTACTTC,CATSRSGDETQYF
17,TRBD2,.,TRBJ2-1,TRBV20-1,TGCAGTGCTAGTTCGGGACTAGCGGGTTCTGGCGGCAATGAGCAGTTCTTC,CSASSGLAGSGGNEQFF
15,.,few,TRBJ1-5,TRBV6-5,TGTGCCAGCAGCCTAAATTTAGGGGGGGGGCAGCCCCAGCATTTT,CASSLNLGGGQPQHF
14,.,.,TRBJ1-6,TRBV4-3,TGCGCCACAGGGTTAAGCTCCTATAATTCACCCCTCCACTTT,CATGLSSYNSPLHF
18,TRBD2,.,TRBJ2-7,TRBV6-2/TRBV6-3,TGTGCCAGCAGTTACTACGCCGGACTAGCGGGAAGAAGGTACGAGCAGTACTTC,CASSYYAGLAGRRYEQYF
14,.,.,TRBJ1-2,TRBV7-2,TGTGCCAGCAGCTTAAATGGCAGGGGTACTGGCTACACCTTC,CASSLNGRGTGYTF
14,.,.,TRBJ1-2,TRBV28,TGTGCCAGCAGTTTCCCCGCAGGGAACTATGGCTACACCTTC,CASSFPAGNYGYTF
14,.,.,TRBJ2-5,TRBV5-1,TGCGCCAGCAGCGGCGGACAGTTACAAGAGACCCAGTACTTC,CASSGGQLQETQYF
13,.,.,TRBJ1-1,TRBV5-1,TGCGCCAGCAGCTTACGGTTGAACACTGAAGCTTTCTTT,CASSLRLNTEAFF
14,.,.,TRBJ1-1,TRBV27,TGTGCCAGCAGTCCCTCCAGAGGGAACACTGAAGCTTTCTTT,CASSPSRGNTEAFF
16,TRBD1,.,TRBJ1-4,TRBV2,TGTGCCAGCAGCCACAGAACAGGGGGAACTAATGAAAAACTGTTTTTT,CASSHRTGGTNEKLFF
11,.,once,TRBJ2-7,TRBV19,TGTGCCAGTAGGTTCGGGGTCGAGCAGTACTTC,CASRFGVEQYF
14,.,once,TRBJ2-1,TRBV6-2/TRBV6-3,TGTGCCAGCAGTCGACGGTCAGGGTACAATGAGCAGTTCTTC,CASSRRSGYNEQFF
15,.,.,TRBJ2-1,TRBV4-2,TGTGCCAGCAGCCCCGTGCGGGGCCGCAAGGATGAGCAGTTCTTC,CASSPVRGRKDEQFF
14,TRBD1,.,TRBJ2-2,TRBV11-2,TGTGCCAGCAACAGGGGGGAGTGGGACGGGGAGCTGTTTTTT,CASNRGEWDGELFF
16,.,.,TRBJ2-1,TRBV5-1,TGCGCCAGCAGCTTGGAGGCCAGGATCGGCACCAATGAGCAGTTCTTC,CASSLEARIGTNEQFF
14,TRBD1,.,TRBJ2-7,TRBV7-2,TGTGCCAGCACCCTGGCCCGGGACAGCTACGAGCAGTACTTC,CASTLARDSYEQYF
16,.,.,TRBJ1-5,TRBV11-1,TGTGCCAGCAGCTTAGGGCGGGGACTCGGCAATCAGCCCCAGCATTTT,CASSLGRGLGNQPQHF
14,TRBD1,.,TRBJ2-7,TRBV5-6,TGTGCCAGCAGCGTCCGGGACAGGGCGATTTTAAAGTACTTC,CASSVRDRAILKYF
16,TRBD2,.,TRBJ2-3,TRBV4-2,TGTGCCAGCAGCCAGGTGGGACTAGCGGGGAGGCGTACGCAGTATTTT,CASSQVGLAGRRTQYF
18,TRBD1,.,TRBJ2-2,TRBV11-3,TGTGCCAGCAGCTTAGAGATTTTGGGGACAGTGAACACCGGGGAGCTGTTTTTT,CASSLEILGTVNTGELFF
16,TRBD1,.,TRBJ2-1,TRBV4-2,TGTGCCAGCAGCCAAGATCAGGGACAGGGAGGGGATGAGCAGTTCTTC,CASSQDQGQGGDEQFF
15,TRBD2,.,TRBJ2-3,TRBV4-3,TGCGCCAGCAGCCTAGAGCGGGGGGGCCGTCATACGCAGTATTTT,CASSLERGGRHTQYF
14,TRBD2,.,TRBJ2-7,TRBV30,TGTGCCTGGAGTGTACCAGCGGGGGTTTACGAGCAGTACTTC,CAWSVPAGVYEQYF
12,TRBD1,.,TRBJ1-6,TRBV5-1,TGCGCCAGCAGCTGGGACAGGGCCGATCTCCACTTT,CASSWDRADLHF
12,.,few,TRBJ1-2,TRBV28,TGTGCCAGCAGTCCGCCCAGTGGTGGCTACACCTTC,CASSPPSGGYTF